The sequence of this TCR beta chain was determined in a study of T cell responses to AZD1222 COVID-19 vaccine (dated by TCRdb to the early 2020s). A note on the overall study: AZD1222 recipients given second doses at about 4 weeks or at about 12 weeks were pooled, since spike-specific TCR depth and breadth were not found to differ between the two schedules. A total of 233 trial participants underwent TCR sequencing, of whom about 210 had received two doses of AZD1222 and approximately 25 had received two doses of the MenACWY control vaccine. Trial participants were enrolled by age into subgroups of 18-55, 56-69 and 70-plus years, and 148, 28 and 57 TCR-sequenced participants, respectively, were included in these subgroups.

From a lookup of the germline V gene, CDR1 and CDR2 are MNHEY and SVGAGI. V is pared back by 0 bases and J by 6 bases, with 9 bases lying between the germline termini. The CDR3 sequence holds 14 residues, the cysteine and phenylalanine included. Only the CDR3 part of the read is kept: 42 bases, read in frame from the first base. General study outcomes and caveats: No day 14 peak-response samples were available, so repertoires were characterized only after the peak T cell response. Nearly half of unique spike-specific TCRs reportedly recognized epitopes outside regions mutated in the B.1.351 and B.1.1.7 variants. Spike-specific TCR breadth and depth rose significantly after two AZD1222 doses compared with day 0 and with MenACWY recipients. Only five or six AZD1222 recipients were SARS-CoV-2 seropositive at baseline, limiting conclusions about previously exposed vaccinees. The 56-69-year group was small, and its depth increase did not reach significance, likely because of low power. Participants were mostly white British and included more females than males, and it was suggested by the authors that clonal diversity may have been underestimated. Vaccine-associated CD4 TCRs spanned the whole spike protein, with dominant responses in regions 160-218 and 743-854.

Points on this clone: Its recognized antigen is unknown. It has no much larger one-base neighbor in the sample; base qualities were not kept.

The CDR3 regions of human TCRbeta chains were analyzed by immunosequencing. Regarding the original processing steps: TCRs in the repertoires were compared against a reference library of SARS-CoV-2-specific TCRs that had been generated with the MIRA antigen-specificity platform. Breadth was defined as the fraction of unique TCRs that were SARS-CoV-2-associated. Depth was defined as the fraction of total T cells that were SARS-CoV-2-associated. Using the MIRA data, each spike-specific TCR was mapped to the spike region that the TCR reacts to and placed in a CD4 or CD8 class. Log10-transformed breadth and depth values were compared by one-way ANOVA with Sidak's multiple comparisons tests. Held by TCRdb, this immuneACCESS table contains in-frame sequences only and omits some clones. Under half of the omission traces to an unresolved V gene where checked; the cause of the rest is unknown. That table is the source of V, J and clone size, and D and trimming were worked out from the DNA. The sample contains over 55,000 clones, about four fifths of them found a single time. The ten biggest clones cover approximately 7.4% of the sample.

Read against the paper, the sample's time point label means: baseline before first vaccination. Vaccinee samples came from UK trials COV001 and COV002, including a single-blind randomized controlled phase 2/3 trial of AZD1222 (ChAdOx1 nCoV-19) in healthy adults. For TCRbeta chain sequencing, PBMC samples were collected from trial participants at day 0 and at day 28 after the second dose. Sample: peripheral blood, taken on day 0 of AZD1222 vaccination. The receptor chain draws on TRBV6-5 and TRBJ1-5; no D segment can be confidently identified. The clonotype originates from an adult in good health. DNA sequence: TGTGCCAGCAGTTACTCGGAAGAGAGTCAGCCCCAGCATTTT. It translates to CASSYSEESQPQHF.